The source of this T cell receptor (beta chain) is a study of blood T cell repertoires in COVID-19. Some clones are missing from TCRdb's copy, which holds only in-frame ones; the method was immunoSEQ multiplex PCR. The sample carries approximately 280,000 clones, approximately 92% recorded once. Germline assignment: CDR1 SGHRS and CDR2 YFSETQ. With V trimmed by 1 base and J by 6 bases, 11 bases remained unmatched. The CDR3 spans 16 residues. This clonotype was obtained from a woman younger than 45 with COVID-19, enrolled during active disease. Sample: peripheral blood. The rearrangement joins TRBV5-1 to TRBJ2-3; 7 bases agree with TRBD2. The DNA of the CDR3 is TGCGCCAGCAGCTTGTTGGGACTACGGACCGAGGATACGCAGTATTTT. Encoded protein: CASSLLGLRTEDTQYF.